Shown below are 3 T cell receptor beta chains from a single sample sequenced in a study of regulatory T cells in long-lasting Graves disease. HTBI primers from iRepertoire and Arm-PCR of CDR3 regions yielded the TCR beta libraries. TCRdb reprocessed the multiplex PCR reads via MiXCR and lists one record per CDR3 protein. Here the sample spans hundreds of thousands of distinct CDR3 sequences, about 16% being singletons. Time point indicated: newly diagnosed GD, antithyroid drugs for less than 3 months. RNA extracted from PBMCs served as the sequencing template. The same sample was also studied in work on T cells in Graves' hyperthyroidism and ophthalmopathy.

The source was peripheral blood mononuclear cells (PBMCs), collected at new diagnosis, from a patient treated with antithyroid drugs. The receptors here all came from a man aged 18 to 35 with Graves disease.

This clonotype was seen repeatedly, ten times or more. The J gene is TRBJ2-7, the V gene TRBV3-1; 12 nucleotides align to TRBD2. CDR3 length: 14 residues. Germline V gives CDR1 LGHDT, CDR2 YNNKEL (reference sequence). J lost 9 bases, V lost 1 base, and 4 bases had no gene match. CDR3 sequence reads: CASSQGTSGTLQYF. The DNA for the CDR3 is TGTGCCAGCAGCCAAGGGACTAGCGGGACGTTGCAGTACTTC.

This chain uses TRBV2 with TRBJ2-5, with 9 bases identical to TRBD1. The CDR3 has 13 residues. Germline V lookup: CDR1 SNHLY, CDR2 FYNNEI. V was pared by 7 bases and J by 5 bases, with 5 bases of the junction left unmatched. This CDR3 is CASKTGTGETQYF. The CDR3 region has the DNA TGTGCCAGCAAAACCGGGACAGGGGAGACCCAGTACTTC.

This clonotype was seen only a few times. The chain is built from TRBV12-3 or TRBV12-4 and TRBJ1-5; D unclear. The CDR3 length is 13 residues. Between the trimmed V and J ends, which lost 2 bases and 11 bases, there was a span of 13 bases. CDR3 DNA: TGTGCCAGCAGTTTAATCCCCTCGAAGGCCCAGCATTTT. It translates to CASSLIPSKAQHF.